Sequencing of this T cell receptor (beta chain) was carried out in a study of blood T cell repertoires in COVID-19. Study details: Spain, Italy and the United States supplied samples that represented acute and convalescent COVID-19. The cDNA or gDNA used as material had been derived from T cells, B-cell-depleted T cells, or PBMCs.

In the original workflow: Amplification of reference gene primers was used by the study to estimate nucleated cell counts. Repertoires were generated with immunoSEQ multiplex PCR, while TCRdb's copy carries only in-frame clones and drops some. That table supplies the V and J calls and clone size; D and trimming were determined from the DNA. In the table there are fewer than 300,000 clones, around 84% of which are singletons. This clone occurred a few times. Per the germline V gene, CDR1 is SGHAT and CDR2 is FQNNGV. Trimming took 1 base from V and 2 from J, leaving 7 bases between them. The CDR3 sequence is 14 residues long.

The sequencing input was peripheral blood. V gene TRBV11-2 combines with J gene TRBJ2-3; D is unresolved. The TCR comes from a human donor with COVID-19, enrolled during active disease. The donor label of this sample is uncertain. CDR3 DNA sequence: TGTGCCAGCAGCTTAGTAATCCTCACAGATACGCAGTATTTT. Protein: CASSLVILTDTQYF.